This is a list of T cell receptor beta chains from one sample in a study of blood T cell repertoires in COVID-19. TCRdb keeps only in-frame clones here, not all; method: immunoSEQ multiplex PCR. Among over 150,000 clones listed, around 73% were seen once. Sequencing input: PBMCs or T cells enriched from blood (not recorded which). These receptors were collected from a woman in her forties or fifties who had recovered from COVID-19. Both conserved end residues are part of each CDR3. D genes are given only for firm matches. Size is stated for part of the rows, as once, few or many counts, or as a class when the clone is expanded.

TRBJ2-1,TRBD1,.,TRBV11-3,TGTGCCAGCAGCTCCGGACAGGGGGTCTATGAGCAGTTCTTC,CASSSGQGVYEQFF
TRBJ2-1,TRBD2,.,TRBV2,TGTGCCAGCAGTGAAAGGCCGGGACTAGCGGGAGGGAACAATGAGCAGTTCTTC,CASSERPGLAGGNNEQFF
TRBJ1-1,.,.,TRBV21-1,TGTGCCAGCAGCACCAGACAGAAGATGGGGACTGAAGCTTTCTTT,CASSTRQKMGTEAFF
TRBJ1-5,.,.,TRBV28,TGTGCCAGCAGATCTCAGGGAGGGAATCAGCCCCAGCATTTT,CASRSQGGNQPQHF
TRBJ1-2,TRBD1,once,TRBV29-1,TGCAGCGCCGCGAAACTGGGACAGGGATTCACCAGGGACTATGGCTACACCTTC,CSAAKLGQGFTRDYGYTF
TRBJ2-3,TRBD2,.,TRBV6-4,TGTGCCAGCAGTGAAGGACTAGCGGTATCGGATACGCAGTATTTT,CASSEGLAVSDTQYF
TRBJ2-4,.,.,TRBV11-2,TGTGCCAGCAGCTCACTTACCACTCGGGGTCGTGGCATTCAGTACTTC,CASSSLTTRGRGIQYF
TRBJ1-1,TRBD1,few,TRBV30,TGTGCCTGGAGTGTGACCCAGGGGGATACTGAAGCTTTCTTT,CAWSVTQGDTEAFF
TRBJ1-5,.,.,TRBV6-2/TRBV6-3,TGTGCCAGCAGTCATCGGGGGTTTAGCAATCAGCCCCAGCATTTT,CASSHRGFSNQPQHF
TRBJ2-2,.,once,TRBV4-1,TGCGCCAGCAGCCCTGGGAGCGGGGAGCTGTTTTTT,CASSPGSGELFF
TRBJ1-4,.,.,TRBV6-5,TGTGCCTCGAGGGGGGGCAGGGGAAATGAAAAACTGTTTTTT,CASRGGRGNEKLFF
TRBJ2-3,TRBD2,.,TRBV4-1,TGCGCCAGCAGCCAAGATACCCCGGGGGGGTACGCTAGCACAGATACGCAGTATTTT,CASSQDTPGGYASTDTQYF
TRBJ2-5,.,.,TRBV28,TGTGCCAGCAGTTTACCCCAGACAGGCCAAGAGACCCAGTACTTC,CASSLPQTGQETQYF